The T cell receptor beta chain under discussion was sequenced for a study of T cells in localized non-small cell lung cancer. Overall study findings and caveats: There was higher T cell clonality in uninvolved adjacent lung than in tumor, and it was highest there. Adjacent lung exhibited a median of 57 among the 100 most abundant tumor clones. The study linked higher blood T cell density to longer overall survival.

With regard to this clone: No antigen is known for it.

The protocol was immunoSEQ multiplex PCR, while the TCRdb copy is restricted to in-frame clones and leaves out a portion. The sample holds tens of thousands of clones; around nine tenths are singletons and the top ten take roughly a tenth. Sequenced material: PBMCs, taken before any cancer treatment. This TCR came from a woman between 35 and 75 years old with stage II lung adenocarcinoma.

CDR3 protein: CATSGSQGADTGELFF. CDR3 in DNA: TGTGCCACCAGCGGCTCACAGGGGGCCGACACCGGGGAGCTGTTTTTT. The chain couples TRBV15 to TRBJ2-2; 9 bases are a match to TRBD1. J gave up 3 bases and V 5 bases, and 7 bases lay outside the gene matches. CDR1 is LNHNV and CDR2 is YYDKDF in the germline V gene (reference sequence). CDR3 length equals 16 residues. Filled out from reference TRBV15 and TRBJ2-2, the complete variable domain reads DAMVIQNPRYQVTQFGKPVTLSCSQTLNHNVMYWYQQKSSQAPKLLFHYYDKDFNNEADTPDNFQSRRPNTSFCFLDIRSPGLGDTAMYLCATSGSQGADTGELFFGEGSRLTVL.